A single sample gave rise to the 21 T cell receptor beta chains below, sequenced in a study of cytomegalovirus exposure and HLA in healthy donors. The PCR made use of 60 Vbeta and 13 Jbeta primers. This table comes from immunoSEQ multiplex PCR, and its TCRdb copy is limited to in-frame clones, with some not included. The data contain roughly 190,000 clones, 70% to 80% of them singletons. Sequenced material: PBMCs. The receptors shown here come from a girl aged 10 to 17 in good health and CMV-seropositive.

The chain couples TRBV5-4 to TRBJ2-7; possibly TRBD1 for D (6 bases). CDR1 and CDR2 (germline): SGHNT, YYREEE (reference sequence). V dropped 5 bases and J dropped 2 bases, with 17 bases sitting between them. The CDR3 has 15 amino acids. As DNA, the CDR3 is TGTGCCAGCAGTCAGAGGGACACCATTACCTACGAGCAGTACTTC. The encoded protein is CASSQRDTITYEQYF. Using reference TRBV5-4 and TRBJ2-7 for the parts outside the CDR3, the full variable domain is ETGVTQSPTHLIKTRGQQVTLRCSSQSGHNTVSWYQQALGQGPQFIFQYYREEENGRGNFPPRFSGLQFPNYSSELNVNALELDDSALYLCASSQRDTITYEQYFGPGTRLTVT.

The rearrangement uses TRBV11-2 and TRBJ2-5; 8 bases align to TRBD2. The CDR3 runs to 18 residues. V lost 0 bases to trimming and J lost 7 bases; unmatched junction nucleotides: 16. Germline-derived CDR1 and CDR2 are SGHAT and FQNNGV. The CDR3, as DNA: TGTGCCAGCAGCTTAGAGCCGAGAGGGCGGGGGGATGAGGGGACCCAGTACTTC. Translating gives CASSLEPRGRGDEGTQYF.

A few counts support this clone. This chain links TRBV2 with TRBJ2-2; 8 bases are shared with TRBD1. The J segment lost 4 bases and the V segment lost 7 bases, leaving 5 bases of the junction unmatched. The CDR3 is made up of 14 amino acids. Germline V gives CDR1 SNHLY, CDR2 FYNNEI. The CDR3 sequence is CASKGDRSTGELFF. As DNA, the CDR3 is TGTGCCAGCAAAGGGGACAGGAGCACCGGGGAGCTGTTTTTT.

The gene calls are TRBV9 and TRBJ2-1; 9 bases match TRBD2. The germline gives CDR1 SGDLS, CDR2 YYNGEE. Unmatched junction bases numbered 8, after V lost 6 bases and J lost 4 bases. The CDR3 runs 15 residues. CDR3 DNA sequence: TGTGCCAGCAATCCAGCGGGGGGCTCATACAATGAGCAGTTCTTC. Amino acids: CASNPAGGSYNEQFF.

The chain couples TRBV11-2 to TRBJ2-5; the D gene is possibly TRBD2 (6 bases). Germline CDR1 reads SGHAT; CDR2 reads FQNNGV. V lost 5 bases to trimming and J lost 4 bases, with 17 bases between them. The CDR3 contains 15 residues. The CDR3 protein is CASSQSGVPLETQYF. The CDR3 DNA follows: TGTGCCAGCAGCCAGTCGGGGGTTCCATTAGAGACCCAGTACTTC.

As to this clone: Other DNA sequences in the same sample also yield this CDR3. This sequence joins TRBV19 and TRBJ2-1; weak D call: TRBD2 (7 bases). The CDR3 consists of 16 residues. Germline V gene data show CDR1 as LNHDA and CDR2 as SQIVND (reference sequence). V was pared by 1 base and J by 2 bases, with 12 bases between. In DNA, the CDR3 is TGTGCCAGTAGTATAGCTCGGGGGGCCCCCTACAATGAGCAGTTCTTC. Translated, it gives CASSIARGAPYNEQFF.

The chain has TRBV5-5 and TRBJ2-7; 10 bases are a match to TRBD1. The CDR3 is made up of 14 amino acids. The V gene's germline CDR1 is SGHKS and CDR2 YYEKEE (reference sequence). V shed 4 bases and J 6 bases; nucleotides not matched to a gene: 7. The CDR3 spells CASSRDRGPPEQYF. The DNA of the CDR3 is TGTGCCAGCAGCAGGGACAGGGGCCCTCCCGAGCAGTACTTC.

The CDR3 here is CAWSARDRVAGELFF. The CDR3, as DNA: TGTGCCTGGAGTGCCCGGGACAGGGTCGCCGGGGAGCTGTTTTTT. The rearrangement links TRBV30 to TRBJ2-2, with 9 bases aligning to TRBD1. V was clipped by 1 base and J by 6 bases; unmatched bases: 6. Germline assignment: CDR1 GTSNPN and CDR2 SVGIG (reference sequence). The CDR3 sequence is 15 residues long.

The rearrangement joins TRBV6-6 to TRBJ2-2, with D tentatively TRBD1 (6 bases). Trimming removed 0 bases from V and 2 bases from J, with 10 bases in between. Per germline, CDR1 MNHNY and CDR2 SVGAGI (reference sequence). This CDR3 is built from 16 residues. This chain's CDR3 is CASSYSYRANTGELFF. The CDR3, as DNA: TGTGCCAGCAGTTACTCGTACAGGGCTAACACCGGGGAGCTGTTTTTT.

The V call is TRBV30, the J call TRBJ1-2; D is unresolved. This CDR3 is 13 amino acids long. Trimming cost V 3 bases and J 8 bases, with 16 bases left between them. Germline V gene sequence: CDR1 GTSNPN, CDR2 SVGIG (reference sequence). Here the CDR3 DNA reads TGTGCCTGGAGAGCTGGTCCCGGCGGGGGCTACACCTTC. As protein: CAWRAGPGGGYTF.

This chain uses TRBV20-1 with TRBJ1-2, with 7 bases fitting TRBD1. CDR3 length: 11 amino acids. Germline V gives CDR1 DFQATT, CDR2 SNEGSKA (reference sequence). The CDR3 loop is CRQRGLDGYTF. The DNA for the CDR3 is TGCAGACAGAGGGGGCTAGATGGCTACACCTTC.

The chain combines TRBV13 with TRBJ2-7; TRBD2 aligns across 9 bases. Germline-derived CDR1 and CDR2 are PRHDT and FYEKMQ (reference sequence). The CDR3 runs to 15 residues. J was trimmed by 3 bases and V by 5 bases; bases with no gene match: 8. The CDR3 is CASSPLRGGGYEQYF. The CDR3 DNA follows: TGTGCCAGCAGCCCTCTCCGCGGGGGGGGCTACGAGCAGTACTTC. Complete variable domain (other parts from reference TRBV13 and TRBJ2-7): AAGVIQSPRHLIKEKRETATLKCYPIPRHDTVYWYQQGPGQDPQFLISFYEKMQSDKGSIPDRFSAQQFSDYHSELNMSSLELGDSALYFCASSPLRGGGYEQYFGPGTRLTVT.

This clone was observed a few times. The V gene is TRBV14, the J gene TRBJ2-2; TRBD1 agrees at 7 bases. The CDR3 runs to 14 residues. V trimming: 4 bases; J trimming: 6 bases; junction bases outside the gene matches: 5. Germline V gene data show CDR1 as SGHDN and CDR2 as FVKESK. This chain's CDR3 is CASSLTGAAGELFF. For the CDR3, the DNA is TGTGCCAGCAGCCTTACAGGGGCGGCCGGGGAGCTGTTTTTT.

The chain carries TRBV7-9 and TRBJ1-2; possibly TRBD1 for D (6 bases). Germline values: CDR1 SEHNR, CDR2 FQNEAQ (reference sequence). The V end was cut by 2 bases, the J end by 1 base, with 17 bases between. This CDR3 comprises 17 residues. The CDR3 spells CASSLLVTGHRNYGYTF. In DNA, the CDR3 is TGTGCCAGCAGCTTACTGGTGACGGGACACCGTAACTATGGCTACACCTTC.

V gene TRBV7-9 combines with J gene TRBJ2-5; D is ambiguous. This CDR3 is 14 amino acids long. Germline CDR1 reads SEHNR; CDR2 reads FQNEAQ (reference sequence). Trimming took off 4 bases at V and 1 base at J, with 10 bases between the two ends. CDR3 DNA sequence: TGTGCCAGCAGCTCTTTGGCAGGCCAAGAGACCCAGTACTTC. It yields the protein CASSSLAGQETQYF.

The V gene is TRBV6-5, the J gene TRBJ2-5; 9 bases map to TRBD2. The DNA end is a closer match to TRBJ2-7, so the J assignment may be wrong. Germline lookup yields CDR1 MNHEY and CDR2 SVGAGI. This CDR3 comprises 13 residues. The CDR3 protein is CASSPSGEYEQYF. CDR3 coding DNA: TGTGCCAGCAGCCCTAGCGGGGAATACGAGCAGTACTTC.

The chain has TRBV19 and TRBJ1-2, with D unclear. Germline V gene sequence: CDR1 LNHDA, CDR2 SQIVND (reference sequence). Trimming removed 3 bases at V and 0 bases at J, with 14 bases between. CDR3 size: 16 residues. The CDR3 loop is CASSINGSPANYGYTF. The DNA for the CDR3 is TGTGCCAGTAGTATTAACGGGTCTCCGGCTAACTATGGCTACACCTTC.

In this sample, this clone turned up once. The V call is TRBV7-6, the J call TRBJ2-7; perhaps TRBD2 as D (6 bases). In germline, CDR1 is SGHVS, CDR2 FNYEAQ. There are 15 residues in the CDR3. Between the trimmed V and J ends, which lost 5 bases and 4 bases, there was a span of 18 bases. This CDR3 is CASSPLTGERYEQYF. In DNA form, the CDR3 reads TGTGCCAGCAGCCCCTTGACGGGGGAAAGATACGAGCAGTACTTC. The whole variable domain, filled in from reference TRBV7-6 and TRBJ2-7, reads GAGVSQSPRYKVTKRGQDVALRCDPISGHVSLYWYRQALGQGPEFLTYFNYEAQQDKSGLPNDRFSAERPEGSISTLTIQRTEQRDSAMYRCASSPLTGERYEQYFGPGTRLTVT.

The V and J genes are TRBV10-2 and TRBJ1-4, with 10 bases that match TRBD1. Germline assignment: CDR1 WSHSY and CDR2 SAAADI. V lost 4 bases, J lost 7 bases, and 0 bases stayed unmatched. CDR3 length equals 13 residues. Written as DNA, the CDR3 is TGCGCCAGCAGTGGGACAGGGGGTGAAAAACTGTTTTTT. Translating it yields CASSGTGGEKLFF.

The rearrangement joins TRBV4-1 to TRBJ1-1; TRBD1 is a possible D gene (5 bases). Germline values: CDR1 MGHRA, CDR2 YSYEKL. This CDR3 region has 14 residues. The V end lost 0 bases, the J end lost 5 bases, and 10 bases lay between the germline ends. CDR3 sequence reads: CASSQDGGGTEAFF. DNA for the CDR3: TGCGCCAGCAGCCAAGATGGGGGGGGGACTGAAGCTTTCTTT.

The CDR3 DNA reads as TGCAGCGTTGAAGCCGCGGGGGGCCTTCAGTTCTTC. Residues: CSVEAAGGLQFF. The chain carries TRBV29-1 and TRBJ2-1; TRBD2 matches at 8 bases. The CDR3 loop spans 12 amino acids. Trimming removed 1 base from V and 13 bases from J; junction bases left unmatched: 6. In germline, CDR1 is SQVTM, CDR2 ANQGSEA.